The source of this TCR beta chain is a study of lymphopenia after photon versus proton radiotherapy. Points on this clone: Its antigen is currently unknown.

General study findings and limits: Proton therapy kept repertoires fairly stable, unlike photons, which gained effector/memory cells.

Profiled with immunoSEQ multiplex PCR; TCRdb holds only in-frame clones, not every one. The table includes some 25,000 clones, 87% detected once. V lost 1 base and J lost 4, with 15 bases in between. This CDR3 has 16 residues. Germline CDR1 reads SGHDT; CDR2 reads YYEEEE. This sample comprised peripheral blood, obtained from a patient treated with photon-based radiotherapy. The TCR sequence derives from a man aged 50-59 years with gastric cancer. The chain employs TRBV5-6 and TRBJ2-1, with a weak D call TRBD2 (7 bases). The CDR3 protein is CASSLFGGATYNEQFF. The CDR3 nucleotides are TGTGCCAGCAGCTTGTTTGGGGGGGCCACATACAATGAGCAGTTCTTC.